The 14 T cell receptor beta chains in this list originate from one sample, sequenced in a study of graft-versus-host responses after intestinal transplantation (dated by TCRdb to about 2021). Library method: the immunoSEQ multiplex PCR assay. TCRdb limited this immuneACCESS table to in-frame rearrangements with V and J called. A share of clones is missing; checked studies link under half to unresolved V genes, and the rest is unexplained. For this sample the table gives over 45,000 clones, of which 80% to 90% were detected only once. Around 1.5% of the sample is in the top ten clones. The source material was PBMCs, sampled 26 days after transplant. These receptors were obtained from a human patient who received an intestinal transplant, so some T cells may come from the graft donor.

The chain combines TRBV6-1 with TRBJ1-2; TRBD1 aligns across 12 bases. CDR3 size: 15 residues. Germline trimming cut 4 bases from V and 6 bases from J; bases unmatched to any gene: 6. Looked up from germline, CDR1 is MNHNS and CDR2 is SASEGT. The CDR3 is CASSAGTGGLDGYTF. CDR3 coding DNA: TGTGCCAGCAGTGCCGGGACAGGGGGCCTCGATGGCTACACCTTC.

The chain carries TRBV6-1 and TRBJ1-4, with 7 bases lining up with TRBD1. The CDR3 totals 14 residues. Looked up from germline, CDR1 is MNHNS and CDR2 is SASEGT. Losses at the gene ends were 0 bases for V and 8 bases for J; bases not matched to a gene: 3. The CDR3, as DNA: TGTGCCAGCAGTGAAGCAGACAGGGAGGAAAAACTGTTTTTT. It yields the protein CASSEADREEKLFF.

The CDR3 nucleotides are TGTGCCACCAGCGGGTATGGGAGGCGGGGGGTCACCGCTGATACGCAGTATTTT. This encodes CATSGYGRRGVTADTQYF. The V and J genes are TRBV15 and TRBJ2-3; 8 nucleotides agree with TRBD2. The ends lost 5 bases at V and 6 bases at J; junction bases unmatched: 19. CDR3 length: 18 residues. Germline V gene data show CDR1 as LNHNV and CDR2 as YYDKDF (reference sequence).

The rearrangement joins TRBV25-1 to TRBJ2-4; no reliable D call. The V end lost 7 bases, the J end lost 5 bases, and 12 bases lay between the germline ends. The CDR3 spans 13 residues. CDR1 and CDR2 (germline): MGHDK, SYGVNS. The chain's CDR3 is CASINTDQNIQYF. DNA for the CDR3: TGTGCCAGCATAAACACAGATCAAAACATTCAGTACTTC.

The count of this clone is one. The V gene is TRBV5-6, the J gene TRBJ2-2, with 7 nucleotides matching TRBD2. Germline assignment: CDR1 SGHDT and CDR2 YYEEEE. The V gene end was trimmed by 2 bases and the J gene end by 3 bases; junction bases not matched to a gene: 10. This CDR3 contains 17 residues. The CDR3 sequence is CASSFVPLAADTGELFF. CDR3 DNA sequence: TGTGCCAGCAGCTTTGTACCCCTAGCGGCGGACACCGGGGAGCTGTTTTTT.

The CDR3 DNA follows: TGTGCCAGCAGCTCACGAGCGGGAAGGTCCTACAATGAGCAGTTCTTC. Its translation is CASSSRAGRSYNEQFF. The V gene is TRBV5-4, the J gene TRBJ2-1; 7 bases align to TRBD2. Trimming cost V 3 bases and J 1 base; bases outside gene matches: 7. The CDR3 is 16 amino acids. Germline V gene sequence: CDR1 SGHNT, CDR2 YYREEE (reference sequence).

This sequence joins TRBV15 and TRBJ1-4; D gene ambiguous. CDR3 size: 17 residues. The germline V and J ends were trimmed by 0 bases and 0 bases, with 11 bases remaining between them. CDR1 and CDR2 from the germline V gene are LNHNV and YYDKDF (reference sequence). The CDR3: CATSRDPFVATNEKLFF. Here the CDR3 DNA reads TGTGCCACCAGCAGAGATCCGTTCGTTGCAACTAATGAAAAACTGTTTTTT. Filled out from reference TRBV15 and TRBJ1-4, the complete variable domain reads DAMVIQNPRYQVTQFGKPVTLSCSQTLNHNVMYWYQQKSSQAPKLLFHYYDKDFNNEADTPDNFQSRRPNTSFCFLDIRSPGLGDTAMYLCATSRDPFVATNEKLFFGSGTQLSVL.

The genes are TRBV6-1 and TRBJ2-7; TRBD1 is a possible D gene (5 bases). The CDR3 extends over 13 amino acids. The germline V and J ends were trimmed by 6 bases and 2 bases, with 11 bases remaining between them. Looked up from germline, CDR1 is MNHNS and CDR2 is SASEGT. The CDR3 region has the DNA TGTGCCAGCAGCTTGACAGCAGCCTACGAGCAGTACTTC. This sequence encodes CASSLTAAYEQYF.

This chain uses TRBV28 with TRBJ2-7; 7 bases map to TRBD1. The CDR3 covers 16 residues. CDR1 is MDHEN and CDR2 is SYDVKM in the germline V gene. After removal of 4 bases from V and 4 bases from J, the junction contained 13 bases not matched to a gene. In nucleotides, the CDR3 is TGTGCCAGCAGTTCGAAGGTTTTTAGGGGACAGTACGAGCAGTACGTC. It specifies CASSSKVFRGQYEQYV.

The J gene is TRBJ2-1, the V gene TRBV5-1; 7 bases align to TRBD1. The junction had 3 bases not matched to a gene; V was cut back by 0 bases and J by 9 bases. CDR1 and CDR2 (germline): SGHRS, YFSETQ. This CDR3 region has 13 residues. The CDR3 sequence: CASSLEGAGEQFF. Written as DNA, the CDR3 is TGCGCCAGCAGCTTGGAGGGGGCAGGTGAGCAGTTCTTC.

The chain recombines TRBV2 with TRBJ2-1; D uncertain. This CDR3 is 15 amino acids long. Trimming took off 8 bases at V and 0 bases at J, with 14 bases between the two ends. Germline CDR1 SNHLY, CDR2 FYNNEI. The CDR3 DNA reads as TGTGCCAGCCCGACTCTCGAGAGCTCCTACAATGAGCAGTTCTTC. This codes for CASPTLESSYNEQFF. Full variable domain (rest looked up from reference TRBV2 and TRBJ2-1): EPEVTQTPSHQVTQMGQEVILRCVPISNHLYFYWYRQILGQKVEFLVSFYNNEISEKSEIFDDQFSVERPDGSNFTLKIRSTKLEDSAMYFCASPTLESSYNEQFFGPGTRLTVL.

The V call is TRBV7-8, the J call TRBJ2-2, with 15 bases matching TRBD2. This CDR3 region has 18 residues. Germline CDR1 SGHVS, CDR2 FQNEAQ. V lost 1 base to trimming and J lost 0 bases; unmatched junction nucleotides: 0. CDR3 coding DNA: TGTGCCAGCAGCTTAGGGACTAGCGGGGGGGCGAACACCGGGGAGCTGTTTTTT. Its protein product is CASSLGTSGGANTGELFF.

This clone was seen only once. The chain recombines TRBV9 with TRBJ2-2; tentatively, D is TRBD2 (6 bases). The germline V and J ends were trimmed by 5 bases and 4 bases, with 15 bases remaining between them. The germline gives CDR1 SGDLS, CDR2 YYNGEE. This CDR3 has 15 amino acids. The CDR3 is CASSGAGPRTGELFF. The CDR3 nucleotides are TGTGCCAGCAGTGGGGCGGGACCCCGCACCGGGGAGCTGTTTTTT.

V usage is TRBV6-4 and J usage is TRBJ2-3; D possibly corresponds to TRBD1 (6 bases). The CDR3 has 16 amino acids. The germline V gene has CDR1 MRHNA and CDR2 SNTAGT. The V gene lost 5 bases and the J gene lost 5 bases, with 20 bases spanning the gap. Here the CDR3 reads CASSPGQLKKGDTQYF. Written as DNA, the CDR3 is TGTGCCAGCAGTCCCGGACAGTTAAAGAAAGGAGATACGCAGTATTTT.